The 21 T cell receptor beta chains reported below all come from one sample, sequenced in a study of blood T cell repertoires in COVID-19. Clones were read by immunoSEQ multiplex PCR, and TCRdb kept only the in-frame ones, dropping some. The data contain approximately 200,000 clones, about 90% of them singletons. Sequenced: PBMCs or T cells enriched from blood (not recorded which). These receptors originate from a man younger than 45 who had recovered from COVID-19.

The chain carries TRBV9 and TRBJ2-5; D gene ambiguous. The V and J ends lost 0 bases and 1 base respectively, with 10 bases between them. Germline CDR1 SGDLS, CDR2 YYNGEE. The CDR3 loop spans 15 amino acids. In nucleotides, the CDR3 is TGTGCCAGCAGCGTAGCTCTTGGCGGCCAAGAGACCCAGTACTTC. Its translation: CASSVALGGQETQYF.

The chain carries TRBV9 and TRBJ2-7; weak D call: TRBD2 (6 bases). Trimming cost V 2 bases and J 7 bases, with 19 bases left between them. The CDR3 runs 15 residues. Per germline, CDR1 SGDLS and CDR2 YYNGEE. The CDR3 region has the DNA TGTGCCAGCAGCGTGGGGGGACTCCCCTCGGAAGAGCAGTACTTC. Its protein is CASSVGGLPSEEQYF.

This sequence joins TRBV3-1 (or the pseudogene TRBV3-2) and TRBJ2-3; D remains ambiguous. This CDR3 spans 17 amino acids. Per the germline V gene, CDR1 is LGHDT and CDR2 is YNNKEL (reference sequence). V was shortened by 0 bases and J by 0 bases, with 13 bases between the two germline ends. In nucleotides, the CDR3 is TGTGCCAGCAGCCAAGATTTGATCGCGACTAGCACAGATACGCAGTATTTT. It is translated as CASSQDLIATSTDTQYF.

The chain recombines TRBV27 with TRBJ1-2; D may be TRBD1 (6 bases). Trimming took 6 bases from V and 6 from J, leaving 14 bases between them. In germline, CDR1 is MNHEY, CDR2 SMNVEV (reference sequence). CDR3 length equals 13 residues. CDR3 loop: CASSWGPQDGYTF. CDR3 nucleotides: TGTGCCAGCAGCTGGGGGCCGCAGGATGGCTACACCTTC.

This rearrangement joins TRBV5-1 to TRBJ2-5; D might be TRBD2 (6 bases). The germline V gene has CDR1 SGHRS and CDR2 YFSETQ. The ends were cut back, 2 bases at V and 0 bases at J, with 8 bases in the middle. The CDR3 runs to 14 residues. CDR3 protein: CASSFGGNQETQYF. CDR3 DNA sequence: TGCGCCAGCAGCTTTGGCGGGAACCAAGAGACCCAGTACTTC.

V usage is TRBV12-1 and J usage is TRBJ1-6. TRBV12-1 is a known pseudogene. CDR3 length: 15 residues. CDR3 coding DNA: TGTGCCAGCAGCTTTCGTGAAACCCCTTACGGGGTCCTCCACTTT. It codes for CASSFRETPYGVLHF.

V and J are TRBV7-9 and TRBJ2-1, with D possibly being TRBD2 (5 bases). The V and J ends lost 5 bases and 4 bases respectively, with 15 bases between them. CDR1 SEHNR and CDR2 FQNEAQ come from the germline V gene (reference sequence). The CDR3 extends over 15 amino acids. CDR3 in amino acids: CASSPSEELYNEQFF. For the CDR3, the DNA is TGTGCCAGCAGCCCCTCGGAGGAACTTTACAATGAGCAGTTCTTC.

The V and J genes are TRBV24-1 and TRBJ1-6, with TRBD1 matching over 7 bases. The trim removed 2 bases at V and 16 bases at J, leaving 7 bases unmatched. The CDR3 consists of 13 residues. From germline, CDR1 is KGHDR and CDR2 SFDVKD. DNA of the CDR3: TGTGCCACCAGTGATTCGACAGGGATAACTCTCCACTTT. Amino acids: CATSDSTGITLHF.

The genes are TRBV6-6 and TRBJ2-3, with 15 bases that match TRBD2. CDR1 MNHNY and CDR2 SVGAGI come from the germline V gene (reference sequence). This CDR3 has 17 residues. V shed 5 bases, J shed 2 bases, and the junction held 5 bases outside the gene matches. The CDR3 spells CASSRGTSGGSTDTQYF. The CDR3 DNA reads TGTGCCAGCAGTCGGGGGACTAGCGGGGGGTCCACAGATACGCAGTATTTT.

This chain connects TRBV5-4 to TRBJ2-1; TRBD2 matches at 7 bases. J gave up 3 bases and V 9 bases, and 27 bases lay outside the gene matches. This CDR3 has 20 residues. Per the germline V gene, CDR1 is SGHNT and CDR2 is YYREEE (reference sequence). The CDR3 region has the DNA TGTGCCACCCCACCCGACAACCCGGACGGAGGACTAGAGGGCTACAATGAGCAGTTCTTC. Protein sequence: CATPPDNPDGGLEGYNEQFF.

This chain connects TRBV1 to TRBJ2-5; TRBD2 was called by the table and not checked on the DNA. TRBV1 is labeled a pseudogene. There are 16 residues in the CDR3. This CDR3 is CTSSQEGVVTQETQYF. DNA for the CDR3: TGCACCAGCAGCCAAGAGGGAGTAGTTACGCAAGAGACCCAGTACTTC.

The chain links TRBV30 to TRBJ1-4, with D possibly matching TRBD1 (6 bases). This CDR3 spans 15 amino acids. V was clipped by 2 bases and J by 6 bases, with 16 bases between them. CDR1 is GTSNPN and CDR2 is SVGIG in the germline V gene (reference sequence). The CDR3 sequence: CAWSTGHGPDEKLFF. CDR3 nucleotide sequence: TGTGCCTGGAGTACGGGACATGGCCCTGATGAAAAACTGTTTTTT.

The CDR3 loop is CASSELGPGYGYTF. CDR3 coding DNA: TGTGCCAGCAGTGAATTGGGTCCGGGCTATGGCTACACCTTC. This rearrangement joins TRBV6-1 to TRBJ1-2; the D is unclear. Trimming stripped 2 bases from V and 4 bases from J, with 11 bases between. The CDR3 contains 14 residues. In germline, CDR1 is MNHNS, CDR2 SASEGT.

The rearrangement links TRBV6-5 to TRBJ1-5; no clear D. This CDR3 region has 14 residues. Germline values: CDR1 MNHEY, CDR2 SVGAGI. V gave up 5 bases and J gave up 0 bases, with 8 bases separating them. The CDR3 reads CASSPQDSNQPQHF. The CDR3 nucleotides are TGTGCCAGCAGTCCCCAGGATAGCAATCAGCCCCAGCATTTT.

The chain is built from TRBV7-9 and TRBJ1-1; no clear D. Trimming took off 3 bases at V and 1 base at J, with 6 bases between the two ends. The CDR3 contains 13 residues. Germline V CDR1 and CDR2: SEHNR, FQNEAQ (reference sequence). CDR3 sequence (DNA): TGTGCCAGCAGCTTGGGAGAGAACACTGAAGCTTTCTTT. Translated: CASSLGENTEAFF.

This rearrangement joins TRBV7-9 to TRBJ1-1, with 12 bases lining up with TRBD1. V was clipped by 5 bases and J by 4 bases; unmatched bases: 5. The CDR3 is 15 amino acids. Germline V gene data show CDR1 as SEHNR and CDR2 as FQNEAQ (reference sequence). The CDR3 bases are TGTGCCAGCAGCCCCGGGACAGGGGGCTCCACTGAAGCTTTCTTT. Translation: CASSPGTGGSTEAFF.

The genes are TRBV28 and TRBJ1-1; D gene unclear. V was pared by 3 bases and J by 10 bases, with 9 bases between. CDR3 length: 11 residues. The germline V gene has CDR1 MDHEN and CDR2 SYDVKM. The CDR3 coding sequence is TGTGCCAGCAGTTTTTCGGTCGGAGCTTTCTTT. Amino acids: CASSFSVGAFF.

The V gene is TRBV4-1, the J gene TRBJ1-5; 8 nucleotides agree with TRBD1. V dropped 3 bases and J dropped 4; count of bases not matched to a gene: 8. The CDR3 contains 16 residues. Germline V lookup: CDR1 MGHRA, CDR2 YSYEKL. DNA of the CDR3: TGCGCCAGCAGCCATCTACCGGGACAGGCAAATCAGCCCCAGCATTTT. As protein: CASSHLPGQANQPQHF.

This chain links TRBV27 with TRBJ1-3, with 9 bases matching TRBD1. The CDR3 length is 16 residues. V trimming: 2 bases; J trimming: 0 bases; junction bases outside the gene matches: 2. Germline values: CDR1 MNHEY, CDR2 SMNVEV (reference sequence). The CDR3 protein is CASSLGTGYSGNTIYF. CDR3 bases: TGTGCCAGCAGTTTAGGGACAGGGTACTCTGGAAACACCATATATTTT.

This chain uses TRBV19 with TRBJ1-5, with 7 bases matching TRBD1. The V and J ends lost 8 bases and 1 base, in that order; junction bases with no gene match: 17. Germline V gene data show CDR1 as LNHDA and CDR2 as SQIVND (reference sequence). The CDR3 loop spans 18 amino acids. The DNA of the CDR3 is TGTGCCAGTGGATACCGGACTACCGGGACAGCAAGCAATCAGCCCCAGCATTTT. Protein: CASGYRTTGTASNQPQHF.

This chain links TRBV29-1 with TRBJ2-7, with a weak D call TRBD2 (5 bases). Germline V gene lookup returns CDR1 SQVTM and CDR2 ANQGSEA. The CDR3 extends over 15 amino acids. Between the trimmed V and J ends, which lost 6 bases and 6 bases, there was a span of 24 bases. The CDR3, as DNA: TGCAGCGTATACGATCCTAGAAATCTACGGGGCGAGCAGTACTTC. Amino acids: CSVYDPRNLRGEQYF.